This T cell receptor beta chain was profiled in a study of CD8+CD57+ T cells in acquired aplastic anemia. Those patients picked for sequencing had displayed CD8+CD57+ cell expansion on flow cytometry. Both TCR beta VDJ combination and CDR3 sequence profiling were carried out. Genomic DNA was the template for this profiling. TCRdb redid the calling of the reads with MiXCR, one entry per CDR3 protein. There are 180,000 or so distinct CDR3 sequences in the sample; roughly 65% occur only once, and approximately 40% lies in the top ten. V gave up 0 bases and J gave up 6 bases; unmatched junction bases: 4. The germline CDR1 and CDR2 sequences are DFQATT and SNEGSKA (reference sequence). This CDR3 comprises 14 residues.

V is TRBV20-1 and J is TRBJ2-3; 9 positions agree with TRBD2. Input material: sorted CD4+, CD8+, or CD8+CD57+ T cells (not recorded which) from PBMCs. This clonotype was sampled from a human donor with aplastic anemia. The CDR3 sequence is CSARDLREGDTQYF. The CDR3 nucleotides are TGCAGTGCTAGAGATTTGCGGGAGGGGGATACGCAGTATTTT.